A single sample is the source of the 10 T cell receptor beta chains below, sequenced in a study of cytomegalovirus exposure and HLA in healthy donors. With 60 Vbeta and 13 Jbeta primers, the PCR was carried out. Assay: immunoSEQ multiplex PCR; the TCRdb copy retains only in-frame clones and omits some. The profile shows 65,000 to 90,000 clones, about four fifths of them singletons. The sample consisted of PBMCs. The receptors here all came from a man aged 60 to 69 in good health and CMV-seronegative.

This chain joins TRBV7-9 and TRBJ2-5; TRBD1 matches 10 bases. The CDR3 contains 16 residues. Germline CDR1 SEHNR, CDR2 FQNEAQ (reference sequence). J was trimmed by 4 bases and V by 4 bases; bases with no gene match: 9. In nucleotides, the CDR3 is TGTGCCAGCAGCTCCGCAGACAGGGGGCTTGGAGAGACCCAGTACTTC. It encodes CASSSADRGLGETQYF.

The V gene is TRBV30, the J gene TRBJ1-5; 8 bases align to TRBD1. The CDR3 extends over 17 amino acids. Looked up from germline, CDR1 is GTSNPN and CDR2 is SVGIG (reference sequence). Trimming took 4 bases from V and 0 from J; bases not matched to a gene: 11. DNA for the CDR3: TGTGCCTGGATGAAAGCAACAGGGGGTCTTAGCAATCAGCCCCAGCATTTT. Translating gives CAWMKATGGLSNQPQHF.

CDR3 residues: CASGLRQGAGEQFF. The CDR3 nucleotides read TGTGCTAGTGGTTTGAGGCAGGGGGCAGGCGAGCAGTTCTTC. This chain connects TRBV12-5 to TRBJ2-1, with TRBD1 matching over 8 bases. The germline V gene has CDR1 LGHNT and CDR2 FRNRAP. The ends lost 2 bases at V and 10 bases at J; junction bases unmatched: 7. CDR3 size: 14 residues.

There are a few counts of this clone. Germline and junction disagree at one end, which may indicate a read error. In DNA, the CDR3 is TGTTCCAGCAGCTTGGGGGGGATTGGAGCTTTCTTT. The encoded protein is CSSSLGGIGAFF. The chain couples TRBV7-9 to TRBJ1-1; the D gene is possibly TRBD1 (5 bases). The CDR3 has 12 residues. Germline lookup yields CDR1 SEHNR and CDR2 FQNEAQ (reference sequence).

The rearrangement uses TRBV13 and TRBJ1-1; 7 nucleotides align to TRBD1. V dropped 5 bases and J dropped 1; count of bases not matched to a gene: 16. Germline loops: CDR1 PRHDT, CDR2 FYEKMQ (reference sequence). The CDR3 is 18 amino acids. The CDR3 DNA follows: TGTGCCAGCAGCGCCACACAGGGGAGGCCGGGTCGGAACACTGAAGCTTTCTTT. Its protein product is CASSATQGRPGRNTEAFF.

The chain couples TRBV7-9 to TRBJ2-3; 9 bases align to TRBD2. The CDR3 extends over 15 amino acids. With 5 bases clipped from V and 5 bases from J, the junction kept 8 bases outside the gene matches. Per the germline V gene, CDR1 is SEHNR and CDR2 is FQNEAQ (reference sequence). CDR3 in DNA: TGTGCCAGCAGCCCAAGCGGGGGGAGGTTAGATACGCAGTATTTT. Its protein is CASSPSGGRLDTQYF. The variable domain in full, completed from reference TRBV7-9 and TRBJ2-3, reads DTGVSQNPRHKITKRGQNVTFRCDPISEHNRLYWYRQTLGQGPEFLTYFQNEAQLEKSRLLSDRFSAERPKGSFSTLEIQRTEQGDSAMYLCASSPSGGRLDTQYFGPGTRLTVL.

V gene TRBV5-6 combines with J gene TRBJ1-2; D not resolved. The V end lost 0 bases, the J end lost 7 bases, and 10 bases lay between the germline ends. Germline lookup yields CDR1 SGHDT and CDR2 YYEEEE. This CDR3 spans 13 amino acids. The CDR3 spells CASSLDQLAGYTF. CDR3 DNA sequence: TGTGCCAGCAGCTTGGACCAATTGGCTGGCTACACCTTC.

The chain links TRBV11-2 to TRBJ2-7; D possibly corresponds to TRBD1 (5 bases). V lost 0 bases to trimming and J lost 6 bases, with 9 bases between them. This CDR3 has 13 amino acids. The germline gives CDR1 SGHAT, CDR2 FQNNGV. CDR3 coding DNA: TGTGCCAGCAGCTTAGAGTGGACACGCGAGCAGTACTTC. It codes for CASSLEWTREQYF.

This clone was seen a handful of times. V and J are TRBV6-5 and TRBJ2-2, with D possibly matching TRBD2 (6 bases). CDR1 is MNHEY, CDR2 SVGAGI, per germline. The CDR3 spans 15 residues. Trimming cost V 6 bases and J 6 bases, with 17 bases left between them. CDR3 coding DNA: TGTGCCAGCAGGGACGGGGGTACGGACTCCGGGGAGCTGTTTTTT. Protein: CASRDGGTDSGELFF.

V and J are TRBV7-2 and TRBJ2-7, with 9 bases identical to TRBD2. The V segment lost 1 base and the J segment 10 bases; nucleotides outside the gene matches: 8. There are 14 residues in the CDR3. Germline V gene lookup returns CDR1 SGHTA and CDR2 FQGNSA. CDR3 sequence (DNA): TGTGCCAGCAGCTTAGTGCCTAGCGGGGAGAGACAGTACTTC. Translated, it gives CASSLVPSGERQYF.